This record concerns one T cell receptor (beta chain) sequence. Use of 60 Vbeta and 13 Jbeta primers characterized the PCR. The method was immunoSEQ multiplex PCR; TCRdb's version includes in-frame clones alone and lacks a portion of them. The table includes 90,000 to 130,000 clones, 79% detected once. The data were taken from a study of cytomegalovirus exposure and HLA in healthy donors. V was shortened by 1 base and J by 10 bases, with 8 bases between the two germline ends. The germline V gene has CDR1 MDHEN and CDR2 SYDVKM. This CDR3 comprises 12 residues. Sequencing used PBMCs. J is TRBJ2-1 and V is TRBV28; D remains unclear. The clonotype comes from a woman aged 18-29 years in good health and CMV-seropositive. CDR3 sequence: CASSLFGGEQFF. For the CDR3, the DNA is TGTGCCAGCAGTTTATTTGGCGGCGAGCAGTTCTTC.